The clone carrying this TCR beta chain turned up a few times. Its target is not known. Germline V gives CDR1 SGHTA, CDR2 FQGTGA. This CDR3 contains 14 residues. Losses at the gene ends were 4 bases for V and 1 base for J; bases not matched to a gene: 2. This sample is drawn from a study of beta chain features in type 1 diabetes. As every portion of the isolated RNA was reverse transcribed, the sequencing read expressed TCRB transcripts. The table came from immunoSEQ multiplex PCR; TCRdb's copy has only in-frame clones and leaves some out. The sample holds roughly 380,000 clones, roughly 21% seen once. Notes on the study in general: For patients, the naive, central memory and Treg TCRB repertoires appeared more alike than for healthy donors.

The sequenced material came from naive CD4+ T cells from blood. This clonotype was sampled from a young woman in good health. The chain joins TRBV7-3 to TRBJ2-5; 8 nucleotides match TRBD2. The CDR3 is CASSSGTSQETQYF. For the CDR3, the DNA is TGTGCCAGCAGCTCCGGGACTAGCCAAGAGACCCAGTACTTC.